This is a list of T cell receptor beta chains from one sample in a study of blood T cell repertoires in COVID-19. Data came from immunoSEQ multiplex PCR; TCRdb stores just in-frame clones and leaves some out. The data contain about 250,000 clones, roughly 80% of them singletons. The specimen sequenced was PBMCs or T cells enriched from blood (not recorded which). The receptors were sampled from a middle-aged man who had recovered from COVID-19. CDR3s include the opening cysteine and the closing phenylalanine or tryptophan. The order of the fields is CDR3 protein, CDR3 DNA, clone size, J gene, V gene, D gene. A D gene is named only where the DNA matches it firmly. The size entry is marked missing in some rows and otherwise reads once, few, many or a size class.

CDR3aa: CASSSSGGDQPQHF; CDR3nt: TGCGCCAGCAGCTCCTCTGGCGGGGATCAGCCCCAGCATTTT; abundance: NA; j_gene: TRBJ1-5; v_gene: TRBV5-1; d_gene: NA
CDR3aa: CASSDRGDGELFF; CDR3nt: TGTGCCAGCAGTGACCGCGGGGACGGGGAGCTGTTTTTT; abundance: NA; j_gene: TRBJ2-2; v_gene: TRBV27; d_gene: NA
CDR3aa: CASSRYGMNTEAFF; CDR3nt: TGTGCCAGCAGCCGATACGGTATGAACACTGAAGCTTTCTTT; abundance: NA; j_gene: TRBJ1-1; v_gene: TRBV7-9; d_gene: NA
CDR3aa: CASSRSQDRGEKLFF; CDR3nt: TGTGCCAGCAGTCGATCCCAGGACAGGGGTGAAAAACTGTTTTTT; abundance: NA; j_gene: TRBJ1-4; v_gene: TRBV3-1/TRBV3-2; d_gene: TRBD1
CDR3aa: CASSPPGQGFSGELFF; CDR3nt: TGTGCCAGCTCACCTCCGGGACAGGGTTTTTCCGGGGAGCTGTTTTTT; abundance: NA; j_gene: TRBJ2-2; v_gene: TRBV18; d_gene: TRBD1
CDR3aa: CASNPGGTNYEQYF; CDR3nt: TGTGCCAGCAATCCCGGCGGGACTAACTACGAGCAGTACTTC; abundance: few; j_gene: TRBJ2-7; v_gene: TRBV28; d_gene: TRBD2
CDR3aa: CASSATGAAGNTIYF; CDR3nt: TGCGCCAGCAGCGCAACAGGGGCGGCTGGAAACACCATATATTTT; abundance: once; j_gene: TRBJ1-3; v_gene: TRBV5-1; d_gene: TRBD1
CDR3aa: CASSLSAGLGTGELFF; CDR3nt: TGTGCCAGCAGTTTATCGGCGGGACTCGGCACCGGGGAGCTGTTTTTT; abundance: NA; j_gene: TRBJ2-2; v_gene: TRBV27; d_gene: NA
CDR3aa: CASGPKLANTEAFF; CDR3nt: TGTGCTAGTGGTCCTAAACTCGCGAACACTGAAGCTTTCTTT; abundance: NA; j_gene: TRBJ1-1; v_gene: TRBV12-5; d_gene: NA
CDR3aa: CASRSSGNEQFF; CDR3nt: TGTGCCAGCAGGAGTAGCGGGAATGAGCAGTTCTTC; abundance: NA; j_gene: TRBJ2-1; v_gene: TRBV27; d_gene: TRBD2
CDR3aa: CASSQVTSGGPGSSYNEQFF; CDR3nt: TGTGCCAGCAGCCAAGTGACTAGCGGGGGGCCCGGAAGCTCCTACAATGAGCAGTTCTTC; abundance: once; j_gene: TRBJ2-1; v_gene: TRBV4-2; d_gene: TRBD2